At least ten counts were recorded for the clone carrying this T cell receptor beta chain. The antigen remains undetermined. The data were taken from a study of response to subunit inactivated influenza vaccine. Study outcomes and limitations: With each seasonal influenza vaccination, the authors suggested, few new T cells are recruited.

TCRdb fed the RT-PCR reads into MiXCR, producing one record per CDR3 protein. The sample holds more than 150,000 distinct CDR3 sequences; about 10% are singletons and the top ten take roughly 10%. The CDR3 length is 14 residues. The ends lost 4 bases at V and 5 bases at J; junction bases unmatched: 4. The genes are TRBV12-3 or TRBV12-4 and TRBJ1-2; 10 positions match TRBD1. The source material was non-naive T cells sorted from PBMCs, sampled on the day of vaccination. The receptor comes from a man aged 50 or older who received an inactivated influenza vaccine. The CDR3 nucleotides are TGTGCCAGCAGTTCGACAGGGGGCCTATATGGCTACACCTTC. This gives the protein CASSSTGGLYGYTF.